This entry lists 21 T cell receptor beta chains sequenced from one sample in a study of lung T cells in sarcoidosis with Löfgren's syndrome. MiXCR, applied by TCRdb to the reads, yields one record per CDR3 protein. The sample includes tens of thousands of distinct CDR3 sequences, less than 25% of them seen just once. Sequences were obtained from CD4+ T cells from PBMCs. The source is a human donor with sarcoidosis (Löfgren's syndrome or another form), or a control subject (not recorded which).

This sequence joins TRBV5-5 and TRBJ2-2; 8 bases are a match to TRBD2. Looked up from germline, CDR1 is SGHKS and CDR2 is YYEKEE (reference sequence). J lost 5 bases, V lost 4 bases, and 7 bases had no gene match. This CDR3 spans 15 amino acids. Here the CDR3 DNA reads TGTGCCAGCAGCCGACGGGAGGGCGGGACCGGGGAGCTGTTTTTT. Amino acid sequence: CASSRREGGTGELFF.

This clonotype was found many times. The CDR3 region has the DNA TGTGCCAGCAGTGTTGAGGGGACAGACGGCTACACCTTC. It yields the protein CASSVEGTDGYTF. This chain uses TRBV2 with TRBJ1-2; TRBD1 matches 7 bases. With V trimmed by 4 bases and J by 8 bases, 7 bases remained unmatched. This CDR3 is built from 13 residues. In germline, CDR1 is SNHLY, CDR2 FYNNEI. The full variable domain, rest sourced from reference TRBV2 and TRBJ1-2, is EPEVTQTPSHQVTQMGQEVILRCVPISNHLYFYWYRQILGQKVEFLVSFYNNEISEKSEIFDDQFSVERPDGSNFTLKIRSTKLEDSAMYFCASSVEGTDGYTFGSGTRLTVV.

The chain has TRBV18 and TRBJ2-3, with TRBD1 matching 8 bases. Trimming at V came to 0 bases and at J to 0 bases, leaving 5 bases not matched to a gene. CDR3 size: 17 residues. Germline V lookup: CDR1 KGHSH, CDR2 LQKENI. Here the CDR3 DNA reads TGTGCCAGCTCACCACCCGGACAGGGAACTAGCACAGATACGCAGTATTTT. Translating gives CASSPPGQGTSTDTQYF.

This clonotype was counted a single time. Since a much larger clone is just one base distant, this may be a read error. This chain links TRBV2 with TRBJ2-1; 9 positions match TRBD1. The germline CDR1 and CDR2 sequences are SNHLY and FYNNEI. The CDR3 is 14 amino acids. CDR3 in amino acids: CASRRDRGYNDQFF. The CDR3 nucleotides read TGTGCCAGCAGGAGAGACAGGGGGTACAATGATCAGTTCTTC.

The chain couples TRBV30 to TRBJ1-2; D is unclear. CDR1 and CDR2 from the germline V gene are GTSNPN and SVGIG (reference sequence). CDR3 length equals 14 residues. With 8 bases removed from V and 7 bases from J, the gap between germline ends came to 23 bases. DNA for the CDR3: TGTGCCGGCAGGAGGGCAGAACTCGGCGGTGGCTACACCTTC. Translation: CAGRRAELGGGYTF.

This clonotype was seen at least ten times. V is TRBV7-9 and J is TRBJ2-3, with D possibly TRBD2 on 5 matching bases. Deletions cut 0 bases from V and 6 bases from J, with 10 bases between. CDR1 is SEHNR and CDR2 is FQNEAQ in the germline V gene (reference sequence). This CDR3 is 14 amino acids long. The CDR3: CASSLARAGDTQYF. CDR3 DNA sequence: TGTGCCAGCAGCTTAGCGCGGGCTGGGGATACGCAGTATTTT.

Many counts were recorded for this clonotype. The gene calls are TRBV15 and TRBJ1-2; D may be TRBD1 (5 bases). Germline values: CDR1 LNHNV, CDR2 YYDKDF (reference sequence). Trimming removed 0 bases at V and 4 bases at J, with 12 bases between. The CDR3 extends over 15 amino acids. CDR3 in amino acids: CATSRDSQGSYGYTF. The CDR3 DNA is TGTGCCACCAGCAGAGATTCGCAGGGCAGCTATGGCTACACCTTC.

This clonotype was seen many times. This chain joins TRBV20-1 and TRBJ2-1; 8 bases match TRBD2. The V and J ends lost 0 bases and 9 bases, in that order; junction bases with no gene match: 13. The CDR3 contains 16 residues. Germline V CDR1 and CDR2: DFQATT, SNEGSKA (reference sequence). CDR3 residues: CSARESESGRRTEQFF. The CDR3, as DNA: TGCAGTGCTAGAGAAAGTGAAAGCGGGAGACGGACTGAGCAGTTCTTC.

This clonotype was counted ten times or more. This chain joins TRBV5-4 and TRBJ1-1, with D perhaps matching TRBD1 (5 bases). CDR1 is SGHNT and CDR2 is YYREEE in the germline V gene (reference sequence). The CDR3 runs 16 residues. Trimming cost V 1 base and J 0 bases, with 13 bases left between them. CDR3 in DNA: TGTGCCAGCAGCTTGAGAGCGACAGTCATGAACACTGAAGCTTTCTTT. Residues: CASSLRATVMNTEAFF.

This clonotype was seen a handful of times. CDR3 nucleotide sequence: TGTGCCACCACTGCTAAGGTGGGTTACAATGAGCAGTTCTTC. It is translated as CATTAKVGYNEQFF. V and J are TRBV10-3 and TRBJ2-1; D call uncertain. V shed 10 bases and J shed 4 bases, with 17 bases lying between them. This CDR3 has 14 residues. The germline gives CDR1 ENHRY, CDR2 SYGVKD.

This chain connects TRBV10-3 to TRBJ1-1; 8 bases align to TRBD1. The CDR3 loop spans 14 amino acids. V lost 7 bases, J lost 1 base, and 5 bases stayed unmatched. Germline V gene sequence: CDR1 ENHRY, CDR2 SYGVKD. CDR3 in amino acids: CAIKPGQGNTEAFF. CDR3 nucleotides: TGTGCCATCAAACCCGGACAGGGGAACACTGAAGCTTTCTTT.

The sample holds a few counts of this clonotype. The chain links TRBV7-9 to TRBJ2-3, with 10 bases matching TRBD2. Unmatched junction bases numbered 6, after V lost 4 bases and J lost 5 bases. This CDR3 region has 15 residues. Germline CDR1 reads SEHNR; CDR2 reads FQNEAQ (reference sequence). The CDR3 DNA follows: TGTGCCAGCAGCTCAAGCGGGAGGGCCGAAGATACGCAGTATTTT. Translation gives CASSSSGRAEDTQYF. Full variable domain (rest looked up from reference TRBV7-9 and TRBJ2-3): DTGVSQNPRHKITKRGQNVTFRCDPISEHNRLYWYRQTLGQGPEFLTYFQNEAQLEKSRLLSDRFSAERPKGSFSTLEIQRTEQGDSAMYLCASSSSGRAEDTQYFGPGTRLTVL.

The DNA of the CDR3 is TGTGCCAGCAGTGGCCGGGACGTCGGAAACACCATATATTTT. Residues: CASSGRDVGNTIYF. The chain uses TRBV12-3 or TRBV12-4 and TRBJ1-3; a possible D gene is TRBD1 (5 bases). Trimming stripped 5 bases from V and 4 bases from J, with 12 bases between. CDR3 length: 14 amino acids.

This chain joins TRBV24-1 and TRBJ2-1, with no clear D. There are 16 residues in the CDR3. Germline V CDR1 and CDR2: KGHDR, SFDVKD. The V and J ends lost 4 bases and 8 bases respectively, with 20 bases between them. CDR3 region: CATSDRLAVIKDEQFF. CDR3 DNA: TGTGCCACCAGTGACCGCTTGGCTGTCATTAAGGATGAGCAGTTCTTC.

This chain uses TRBV3-1 with TRBJ2-1; D unclear. Germline V gene lookup returns CDR1 LGHDT and CDR2 YNNKEL (reference sequence). This CDR3 region has 16 residues. Trimming took 0 bases from V and 0 from J, leaving 9 bases between them. The CDR3 sequence is CASSQESRSSYNEQFF. The DNA of the CDR3 is TGTGCCAGCAGCCAAGAATCTAGGAGCTCCTACAATGAGCAGTTCTTC.

This clonotype has ten or more counts. This sequence joins TRBV4-1 and TRBJ1-2; 7 positions match TRBD1. CDR3 length: 18 residues. V shed 0 bases and J 2 bases; nucleotides not matched to a gene: 12. The germline CDR1 and CDR2 sequences are MGHRA and YSYEKL. The chain's CDR3 is CASSQDASGGTRNYGYTF. CDR3 DNA sequence: TGCGCCAGCAGCCAAGATGCGTCAGGGGGAACGAGAAACTATGGCTACACCTTC.

Turning to this clonotype: A clone one base away is much larger, so this may be a read error. The rearrangement uses TRBV28 and TRBJ2-3; no reliable D call. CDR1 and CDR2 from the germline V gene are MDHEN and SYDVKM. The CDR3 has 14 amino acids. Trimming removed 6 bases at V and 2 bases at J, with 12 bases between. CDR3 protein: CASRKNSLTDTQYF. The CDR3 coding sequence is TGTGCCAGCAGGAAGAACAGCCTCACAGATACGCAGTATTTT.

This clonotype qualifies as medium-sized. This rearrangement joins TRBV20-1 to TRBJ1-1, with D possibly TRBD1 on 6 matching bases. The germline V gene has CDR1 DFQATT and CDR2 SNEGSKA (reference sequence). Trimming cost V 6 bases and J 0 bases, with 17 bases left between them. The CDR3 consists of 15 residues. The CDR3 DNA reads TGCAGTGCCCGACAGGCCCGGACAGTGAACACTGAAGCTTTCTTT. This translates into CSARQARTVNTEAFF.

Many counts were recorded for this clonotype. J is TRBJ1-5 and V is TRBV28; D unresolved. The CDR3 is made up of 12 amino acids. V gave up 7 bases and J gave up 0 bases, with 4 bases separating them. Germline loops: CDR1 MDHEN, CDR2 SYDVKM. CDR3 coding DNA: TGTGCCAGCAAGCGTAGCAATCAGCCCCAGCATTTT. As protein: CASKRSNQPQHF. The full variable domain, in which reference TRBV28 and TRBJ1-5 provide the parts outside the CDR3, is DVKVTQSSRYLVKRTGEKVFLECVQDMDHENMFWYRQDPGLGLRLIYFSYDVKMKEKGDIPEGYSVSREKKERFSLILESASTNQTSMYLCASKRSNQPQHFGDGTRLSIL.

Comment on this clonotype: Since a much larger clone is just one base distant, this may be a read error. The chain couples TRBV18 to TRBJ2-7, with TRBD1 matching 10 bases. Per the germline V gene, CDR1 is KGHSH and CDR2 is LQKENI. This CDR3 has 14 residues. Trimming at V came to 6 bases and at J to 5 bases, leaving 7 bases not matched to a gene. For the CDR3, the DNA is TGTGCCAGCTCCCCTGGACAGGGGGTCAACGAGCAGTACTTC. It codes for CASSPGQGVNEQYF.

This clonotype showed up just a few times. The CDR3 nucleotides are TGTGCCAGCAGCTTAGAGGGGGGCAGACATCAGCCCCAGCATTTT. Amino acids: CASSLEGGRHQPQHF. The chain joins TRBV11-2 to TRBJ1-5; TRBD1 might be the D (6 bases). Trimming shortened V by 0 bases and J by 5 bases, and 11 bases separated the two germline ends. Germline lookup yields CDR1 SGHAT and CDR2 FQNNGV. This CDR3 comprises 15 residues.